Below, 25 T cell receptor beta chains from the same sample are listed, as sequenced in a study of T cell responses to AZD1222 COVID-19 vaccine. The repertoire was sequenced with immunoSEQ multiplex PCR; TCRdb's copy has only in-frame clones and lacks some. The table records 110,000 or so clones, approximately 90% of them present only once. Sequenced material: peripheral blood, taken 28 days after the second AZD1222 dose. These receptor sequences come from an adult who received the AZD1222 COVID-19 vaccine.

V is TRBV7-3 and J is TRBJ2-3, with 11 bases matching TRBD2. The CDR3 length is 16 residues. With V trimmed by 5 bases and J by 5 bases, 9 bases remained unmatched. CDR1 and CDR2 (germline): SGHTA, FQGTGA. The CDR3 DNA follows: TGTGCCAGCAGCCCTAGGGTGACTAGCGGGAAAGATACGCAGTATTTT. This translates into CASSPRVTSGKDTQYF.

This rearrangement joins TRBV5-1 to TRBJ2-7, with 8 bases identical to TRBD2. The germline V gene has CDR1 SGHRS and CDR2 YFSETQ. V lost 0 bases and J lost 5; bases outside the gene matches: 4. This CDR3 region has 14 residues. In nucleotides, the CDR3 is TGCGCCAGCAGCTTGGTAGCGGGGCGTGACGAGCAGTACTTC. Translated: CASSLVAGRDEQYF. Using reference TRBV5-1 and TRBJ2-7 for the parts outside the CDR3, the full variable domain is KAGVTQTPRYLIKTRGQQVTLSCSPISGHRSVSWYQQTPGQGLQFLFEYFSETQRNKGNFPGRFSGRQFSNSRSEMNVSTLELGDSALYLCASSLVAGRDEQYFGPGTRLTVT.

V usage is TRBV18 and J usage is TRBJ1-4, with D perhaps matching TRBD1 (5 bases). The germline V gene has CDR1 KGHSH and CDR2 LQKENI. CDR3 size: 16 residues. V was pared by 3 bases and J by 5 bases, with 16 bases between. CDR3 nucleotides: TGTGCCAGCTCACCGCGGGGGGGACCACAGAATGAAAAACTGTTTTTT. This encodes CASSPRGGPQNEKLFF.

V and J are TRBV5-4 and TRBJ1-2, with TRBD1 matching 12 bases. The germline gives CDR1 SGHNT, CDR2 YYREEE (reference sequence). The ends lost 4 bases at V and 8 bases at J; junction bases unmatched: 12. The CDR3 has 16 residues. CDR3 nucleotide sequence: TGTGCCAGCAGCACCAAAGCCGGGACAGGGGGCGGCGGCTACACCTTC. Protein sequence: CASSTKAGTGGGGYTF.

This chain joins TRBV7-2 and TRBJ1-1; D is unclear. Trimming removed 2 bases from V and 4 bases from J, with 14 bases in between. The CDR3 totals 15 residues. CDR1 is SGHTA, CDR2 FQGNSA, per germline. In nucleotides, the CDR3 is TGTGCCAGCAGCTTAAAATCCCCACTCGGCACTGAAGCTTTCTTT. The encoded protein is CASSLKSPLGTEAFF.

This sequence joins TRBV28 and TRBJ2-7; tentative D call: TRBD1 (6 bases). The ends were cut back, 5 bases at V and 1 base at J, with 15 bases in the middle. Looked up from germline, CDR1 is MDHEN and CDR2 is SYDVKM. The CDR3 loop spans 15 amino acids. For the CDR3, the DNA is TGTGCCAGCAGTCAGGCGGACAGCCATTCCTACGAGCAGTACTTC. Residues: CASSQADSHSYEQYF.

The rearrangement links TRBV3-1 (or the pseudogene TRBV3-2) to TRBJ2-3; 9 positions agree with TRBD2. The V gene end was trimmed by 3 bases and the J gene end by 0 bases; junction bases not matched to a gene: 10. The CDR3 spans 18 residues. The V gene's germline CDR1 is LGHDT and CDR2 YNNKEL (reference sequence). In DNA form, the CDR3 reads TGTGCCAGCAGCCATTTGCGGCGGGGGGGCTCCAGCACAGATACGCAGTATTTT. Translating it yields CASSHLRRGGSSTDTQYF.

The rearrangement uses TRBV3-1 (or the pseudogene TRBV3-2) and TRBJ2-3; 7 bases match TRBD2. The CDR3 is 17 amino acids. Germline V gives CDR1 LGHDT, CDR2 YNNKEL (reference sequence). Trimming at V came to 1 base and at J to 0 bases, leaving 7 bases not matched to a gene. The CDR3 spells CASSQGGLAASTDTQYF. Written as DNA, the CDR3 is TGTGCCAGCAGCCAAGGGGGCCTAGCGGCTAGCACAGATACGCAGTATTTT.

The J gene is TRBJ1-6, the V gene TRBV30; weak D call: TRBD1 (5 bases). CDR1 and CDR2 from the germline V gene are GTSNPN and SVGIG (reference sequence). V lost 3 bases and J lost 7, with 10 bases in between. The CDR3 loop spans 13 amino acids. The CDR3: CAWSREGNSPLHF. The CDR3 bases are TGTGCCTGGAGCAGGGAGGGAAATTCACCCCTCCACTTT.

The genes are TRBV4-2 and TRBJ2-3; no definite D call. V lost 1 base to trimming and J lost 0 bases, with 2 bases between them. The germline V gene encodes CDR1 LGHNA and CDR2 YNFKEQ. The CDR3 is 13 amino acids. The DNA for the CDR3 is TGTGCCAGCAGCCAAGTTAGCACAGATACGCAGTATTTT. Residues: CASSQVSTDTQYF.

The chain's CDR3 is CAWTFGVQGVDTF. As DNA, the CDR3 is TGTGCCTGGACCTTCGGGGTCCAGGGTGTCGACACCTTC. The rearrangement links TRBV30 to TRBJ1-2; TRBD1 is a possible D gene (5 bases). The CDR3 has 13 amino acids. CDR1 and CDR2 (germline): GTSNPN, SVGIG (reference sequence). V was cut by 4 bases and J by 12 bases, with 21 bases left in between.

This CDR3 is CASSRLQGSSGNTIYF. Here the CDR3 DNA reads TGTGCCAGCAGCCGTTTGCAGGGGAGTTCTGGAAACACCATATATTTT. The chain links TRBV3-1 (or the pseudogene TRBV3-2) to TRBJ1-3; D may be TRBD1 (6 bases). CDR1 is LGHDT and CDR2 is YNNKEL in the germline V gene (reference sequence). This CDR3 has 16 residues. Trimming removed 4 bases from V and 1 base from J, with 14 bases in between.

The chain employs TRBV4-3 and TRBJ1-2; 8 bases fit TRBD1. CDR1 is LGHNA, CDR2 YSLEER, per germline. With 4 bases clipped from V and 2 bases from J, the junction kept 12 bases outside the gene matches. The CDR3 sequence is 17 residues long. The CDR3 sequence is CASSPGYGQGANYGYTF. Here the CDR3 DNA reads TGCGCCAGCAGCCCCGGTTATGGGCAGGGGGCCAACTATGGCTACACCTTC.

The chain couples TRBV12-3 or TRBV12-4 to TRBJ1-1; D unresolved. There are 10 residues in the CDR3. Between the trimmed V and J ends, which lost 6 bases and 11 bases, there was a span of 10 bases. The CDR3 loop reads CASSLAVAFF. The CDR3 DNA follows: TGTGCCAGCAGCCTAGCGGTCGCTTTCTTT.

This clone has only a few counts. The rearrangement links TRBV20-1 to TRBJ1-1; D gene uncertain. V dropped 4 bases and J dropped 6 bases, with 9 bases sitting between them. The CDR3 has 11 amino acids. Germline CDR1 reads DFQATT; CDR2 reads SNEGSKA (reference sequence). CDR3 bases: TGCAGTGCTACCCCAGGCGCTGAAGCTTTCTTT. Its translation: CSATPGAEAFF.

This clone has only a few counts. The chain is built from TRBV5-6 and TRBJ1-5, with TRBD1 identical over 9 bases. The CDR3 contains 14 residues. The V gene's germline CDR1 is SGHDT and CDR2 YYEEEE. V lost 4 bases and J lost 6; bases outside the gene matches: 5. Written as DNA, the CDR3 is TGTGCCAGCAGCAAAGGGACAGGGAGTCAGCCCCAGCATTTT. It codes for CASSKGTGSQPQHF.

The chain employs TRBV5-8 and TRBJ2-6; 7 bases are a match to TRBD1. This CDR3 spans 14 amino acids. V lost 7 bases to trimming and J lost 0 bases; unmatched junction nucleotides: 1. CDR1 SGHTS and CDR2 YDEGEE come from the germline V gene. The CDR3 DNA reads as TGTGCCAGCGACAGGGACTCTGGGGCCAACGTCCTGACTTTC. Amino acids: CASDRDSGANVLTF.

The rearrangement joins TRBV14 to TRBJ2-7; possibly TRBD1 for D (5 bases). The CDR3 contains 13 residues. V lost 0 bases, J lost 10 bases, and 13 bases lay in between. CDR1 is SGHDN, CDR2 FVKESK, per germline. CDR3 sequence: CASSQDFRAIQYF. CDR3 sequence (DNA): TGTGCCAGCAGCCAAGATTTCAGGGCTATCCAGTACTTC. The full variable domain, completed using reference TRBV14 and TRBJ2-7, is EAGVTQFPSHSVIEKGQTVTLRCDPISGHDNLYWYRRVMGKEIKFLLHFVKESKQDESGMPNNRFLAERTGGTYSTLKVQPAELEDSGVYFCASSQDFRAIQYFGPGTRLTVT.

This chain connects TRBV28 to TRBJ1-2; D not certain. The CDR3 length is 15 residues. Trimming cost V 2 bases and J 8 bases, with 18 bases left between them. The germline gives CDR1 MDHEN, CDR2 SYDVKM. DNA for the CDR3: TGTGCCAGCAGTTTAAGCGGACTCACCCGTGGAGGCTACACCTTC. Translating it yields CASSLSGLTRGGYTF.

The chain links TRBV12-3 or TRBV12-4 to TRBJ2-7, with 7 bases lining up with TRBD1. CDR3 size: 13 residues. The V segment lost 8 bases and the J segment 2 bases; nucleotides outside the gene matches: 6. The CDR3 DNA follows: TGTGCCAGCCCCGGACAGGACCCCTACGAGCAGTACTTC. Translating it yields CASPGQDPYEQYF.

J is TRBJ1-3 and V is TRBV4-1, with D uncertain. V lost 0 bases to trimming and J lost 5 bases, with 11 bases between them. This CDR3 has 15 residues. Germline-derived CDR1 and CDR2 are MGHRA and YSYEKL. The CDR3 DNA sequence: TGCGCCAGCAGCCAAGAAGGACTCTTTCGAAACACCATATATTTT. Its translation: CASSQEGLFRNTIYF.

The chain carries TRBV20-1 and TRBJ2-3; D not certain. Germline CDR1 DFQATT, CDR2 SNEGSKA (reference sequence). The CDR3 has 14 residues. Trimming removed 3 bases at V and 4 bases at J, with 14 bases between. The CDR3 here is CSASGLASSDTQYF. CDR3 DNA: TGCAGTGCTAGTGGGTTGGCATCGTCAGATACGCAGTATTTT.

This chain uses TRBV6-5 with TRBJ2-7; D call uncertain. Germline CDR1 reads MNHEY; CDR2 reads SVGAGI. The CDR3 has 16 residues. V shed 0 bases and J shed 3 bases, with 15 bases lying between them. CDR3 amino acids: CASSYSDAWQLYEQYF. The CDR3 DNA sequence: TGTGCCAGCAGTTACTCTGACGCATGGCAGCTCTACGAGCAGTACTTC.

This sequence joins TRBV4-3 and TRBJ2-3; D is perhaps TRBD2 (6 bases). The CDR3 sequence is 15 residues long. Looked up from germline, CDR1 is LGHNA and CDR2 is YSLEER. V was trimmed by 3 bases and J by 4 bases, leaving 14 bases between them. The CDR3 reads CASSQEGGVADTQYF. The CDR3 DNA reads as TGCGCCAGCAGCCAGGAGGGAGGAGTGGCAGATACGCAGTATTTT.

The chain joins TRBV19 to TRBJ1-3; 10 nucleotides align to TRBD1. Germline assignment: CDR1 LNHDA and CDR2 SQIVND (reference sequence). This CDR3 comprises 14 residues. Trimming cost V 5 bases and J 3 bases; bases outside gene matches: 1. The chain's CDR3 is CASSGQGVGNTIYF. The CDR3 DNA is TGTGCCAGTAGTGGACAGGGGGTTGGAAACACCATATATTTT.